This TCR beta chain was captured in a study of blood T cell repertoires in COVID-19. The V segment lost 0 bases and the J segment 6 bases; nucleotides outside the gene matches: 5. The germline gives CDR1 LNHDA, CDR2 SQIVND (reference sequence). The CDR3 runs to 15 residues. Method: immunoSEQ multiplex PCR; TCRdb's copy keeps in-frame clones and lacks some. Of 85,000 or so clones listed, 90% to 95% are singletons. The rearrangement joins TRBV19 to TRBJ2-7; 10 bases align to TRBD2. Specimen: peripheral blood. The receptor's source is a human donor with active COVID-19. The donor label of this sample is uncertain. CDR3 region: CASSIDRAGGGEQYF. The CDR3 DNA follows: TGTGCCAGTAGTATAGATCGAGCGGGAGGGGGCGAGCAGTACTTC.